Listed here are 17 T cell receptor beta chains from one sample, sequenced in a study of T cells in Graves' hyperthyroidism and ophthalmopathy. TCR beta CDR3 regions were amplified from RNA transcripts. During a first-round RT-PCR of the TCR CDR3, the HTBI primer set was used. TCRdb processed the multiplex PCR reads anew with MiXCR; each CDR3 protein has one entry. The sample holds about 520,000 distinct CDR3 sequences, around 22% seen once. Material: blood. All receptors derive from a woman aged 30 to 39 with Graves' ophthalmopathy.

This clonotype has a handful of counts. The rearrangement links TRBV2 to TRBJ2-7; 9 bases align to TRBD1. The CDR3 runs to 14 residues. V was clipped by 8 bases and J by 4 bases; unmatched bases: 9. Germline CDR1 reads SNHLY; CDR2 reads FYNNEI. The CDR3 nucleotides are TGTGCCAGCGGAAGGACGGGACAGGGTTACGAGCAGTACTTC. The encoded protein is CASGRTGQGYEQYF.

The CDR3 spells CAWSPPPRSNPYEQYF. As DNA, the CDR3 is TGTGCCTGGAGCCCCCCTCCCCGGAGTAATCCCTACGAGCAGTACTTC. This chain uses TRBV30 with TRBJ2-7; D not resolved. The CDR3 has 16 amino acids. The germline V gene has CDR1 GTSNPN and CDR2 SVGIG (reference sequence). V was clipped by 3 bases and J by 2 bases, with 20 bases between them.

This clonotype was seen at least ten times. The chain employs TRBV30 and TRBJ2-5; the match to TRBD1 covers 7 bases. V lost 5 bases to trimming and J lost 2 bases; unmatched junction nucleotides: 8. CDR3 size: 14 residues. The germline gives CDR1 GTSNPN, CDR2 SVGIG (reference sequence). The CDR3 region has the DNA TGTGCCTGGGACCGGGACAGAGCACAAGAGACCCAGTACTTC. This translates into CAWDRDRAQETQYF.

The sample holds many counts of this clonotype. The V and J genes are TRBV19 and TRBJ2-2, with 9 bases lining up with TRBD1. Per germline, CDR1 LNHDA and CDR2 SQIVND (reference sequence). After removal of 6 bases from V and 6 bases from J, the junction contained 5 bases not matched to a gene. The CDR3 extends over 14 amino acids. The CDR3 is CASRWDRDSGELFF. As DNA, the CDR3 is TGTGCCAGTAGATGGGACAGGGATTCCGGGGAGCTGTTTTTT.

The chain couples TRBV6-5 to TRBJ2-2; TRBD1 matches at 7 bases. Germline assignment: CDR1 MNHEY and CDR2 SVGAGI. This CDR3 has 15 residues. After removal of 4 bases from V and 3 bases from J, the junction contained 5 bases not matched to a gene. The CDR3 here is CASSSPGQYTGELFF. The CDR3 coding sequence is TGTGCCAGCAGTTCCCCGGGACAGTACACCGGGGAGCTGTTTTTT.

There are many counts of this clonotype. For the CDR3, the DNA is TGTGCCAGCAGTGCAGCCACATTCTACGAGCAGTACTTC. The encoded protein is CASSAATFYEQYF. The chain is built from TRBV6-1 and TRBJ2-7; no firm D call. The CDR3 loop spans 13 amino acids. Germline values: CDR1 MNHNS, CDR2 SASEGT. Between the trimmed V and J ends, which lost 4 bases and 3 bases, there was a span of 10 bases.

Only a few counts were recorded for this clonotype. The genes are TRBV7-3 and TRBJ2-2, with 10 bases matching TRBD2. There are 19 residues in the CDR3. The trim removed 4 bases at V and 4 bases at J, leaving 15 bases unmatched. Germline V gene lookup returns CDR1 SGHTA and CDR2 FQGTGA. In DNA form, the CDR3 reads TGTGCCAGCAGCTCAAGGTCGCCTAGCGGGGGCCCCCTCACCGGGGAGCTGTTTTTT. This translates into CASSSRSPSGGPLTGELFF.

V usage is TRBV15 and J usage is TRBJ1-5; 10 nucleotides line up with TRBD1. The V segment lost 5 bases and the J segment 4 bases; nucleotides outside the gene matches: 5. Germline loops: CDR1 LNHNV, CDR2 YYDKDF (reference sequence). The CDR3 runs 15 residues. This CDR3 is CATSQTGGVNQPQHF. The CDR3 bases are TGTGCCACCAGCCAGACAGGGGGCGTGAATCAGCCCCAGCATTTT.

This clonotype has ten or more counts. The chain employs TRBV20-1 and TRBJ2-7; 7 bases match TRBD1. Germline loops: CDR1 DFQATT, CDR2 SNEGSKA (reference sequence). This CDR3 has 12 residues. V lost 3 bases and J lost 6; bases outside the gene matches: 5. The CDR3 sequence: CSASLQGREQYF. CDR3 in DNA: TGCAGTGCTAGTTTACAGGGGCGCGAGCAGTACTTC.

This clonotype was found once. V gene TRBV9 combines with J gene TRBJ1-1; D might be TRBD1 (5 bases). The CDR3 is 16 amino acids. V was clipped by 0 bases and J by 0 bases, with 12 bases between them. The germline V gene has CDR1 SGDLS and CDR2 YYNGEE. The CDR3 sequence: CASSVGGDRVNTEAFF. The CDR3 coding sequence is TGTGCCAGCAGCGTAGGTGGTGACAGAGTGAACACTGAAGCTTTCTTT.

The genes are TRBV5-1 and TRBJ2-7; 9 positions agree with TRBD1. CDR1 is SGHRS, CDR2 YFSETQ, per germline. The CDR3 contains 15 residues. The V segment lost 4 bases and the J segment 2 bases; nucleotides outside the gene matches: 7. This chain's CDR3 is CASSDGTGGAYEQYF. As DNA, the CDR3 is TGCGCCAGCAGCGATGGAACAGGGGGCGCCTACGAGCAGTACTTC.

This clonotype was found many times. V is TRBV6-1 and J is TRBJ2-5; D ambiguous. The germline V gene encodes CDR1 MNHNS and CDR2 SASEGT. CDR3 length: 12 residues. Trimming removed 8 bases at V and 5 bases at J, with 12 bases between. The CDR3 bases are TGTGCCAGCGGTTCAGTGGGGGAGACCCAGTACTTC. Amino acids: CASGSVGETQYF.

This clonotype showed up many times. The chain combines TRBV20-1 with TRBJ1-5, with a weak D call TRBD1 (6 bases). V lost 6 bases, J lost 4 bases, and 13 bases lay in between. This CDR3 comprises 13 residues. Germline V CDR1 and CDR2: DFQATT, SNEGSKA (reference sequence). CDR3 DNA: TGCAGTGCCGAGACAGGAGGGAATCAGCCCCAGCATTTT. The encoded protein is CSAETGGNQPQHF.

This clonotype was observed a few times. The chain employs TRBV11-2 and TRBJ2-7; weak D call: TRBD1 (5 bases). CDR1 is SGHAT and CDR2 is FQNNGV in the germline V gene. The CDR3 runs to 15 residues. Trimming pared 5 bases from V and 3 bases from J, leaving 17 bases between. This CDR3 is CASSPAQGRRYEQYF. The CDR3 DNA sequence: TGTGCCAGCAGCCCAGCCCAGGGTCGGCGCTACGAGCAGTACTTC.

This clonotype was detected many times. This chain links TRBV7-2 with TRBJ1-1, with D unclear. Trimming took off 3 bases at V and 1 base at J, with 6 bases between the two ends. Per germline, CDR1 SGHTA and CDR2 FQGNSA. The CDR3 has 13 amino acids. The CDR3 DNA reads TGTGCCAGCAGCTTTGACACGAACACTGAAGCTTTCTTT. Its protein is CASSFDTNTEAFF.

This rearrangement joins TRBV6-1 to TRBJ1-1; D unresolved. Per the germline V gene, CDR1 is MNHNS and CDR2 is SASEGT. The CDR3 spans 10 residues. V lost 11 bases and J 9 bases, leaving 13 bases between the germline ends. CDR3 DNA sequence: TGTGCCGTGGGCGCCTTTAAAGCTTTCTTT. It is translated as CAVGAFKAFF.

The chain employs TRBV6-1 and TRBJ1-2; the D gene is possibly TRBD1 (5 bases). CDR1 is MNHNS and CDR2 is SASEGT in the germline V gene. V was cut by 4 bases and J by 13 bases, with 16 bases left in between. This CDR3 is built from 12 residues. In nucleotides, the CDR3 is TGTGCCAGCAGTGGGGACGGCGGAGGGTCCACCTTC. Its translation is CASSGDGGGSTF.